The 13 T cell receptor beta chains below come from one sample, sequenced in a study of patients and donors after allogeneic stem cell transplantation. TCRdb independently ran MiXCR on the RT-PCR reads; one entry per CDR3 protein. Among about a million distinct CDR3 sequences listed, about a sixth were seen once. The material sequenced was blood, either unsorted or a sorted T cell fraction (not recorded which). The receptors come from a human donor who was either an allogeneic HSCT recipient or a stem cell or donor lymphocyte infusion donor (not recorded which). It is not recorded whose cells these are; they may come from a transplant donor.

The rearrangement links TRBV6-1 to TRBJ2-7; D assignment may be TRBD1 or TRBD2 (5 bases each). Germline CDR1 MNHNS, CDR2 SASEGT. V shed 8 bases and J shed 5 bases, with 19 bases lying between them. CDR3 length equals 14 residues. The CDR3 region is CASGRETVRHEQYF. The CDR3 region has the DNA TGTGCCAGCGGAAGGGAGACAGTTCGTCACGAGCAGTACTTC.

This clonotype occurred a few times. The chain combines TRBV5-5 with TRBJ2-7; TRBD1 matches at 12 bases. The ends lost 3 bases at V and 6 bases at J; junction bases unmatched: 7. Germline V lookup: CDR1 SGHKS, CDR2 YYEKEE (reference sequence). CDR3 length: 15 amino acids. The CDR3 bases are TGTGCCAGCAGCTATCTCGGGACAGGGGGCGTCGAGCAGTACTTC. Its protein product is CASSYLGTGGVEQYF. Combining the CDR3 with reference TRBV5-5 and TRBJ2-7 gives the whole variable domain DAGVTQSPTHLIKTRGQQVTLRCSPISGHKSVSWYQQVLGQGPQFIFQYYEKEERGRGNFPDRFSARQFPNYSSELNVNALLLGDSALYLCASSYLGTGGVEQYFGPGTRLTVT.

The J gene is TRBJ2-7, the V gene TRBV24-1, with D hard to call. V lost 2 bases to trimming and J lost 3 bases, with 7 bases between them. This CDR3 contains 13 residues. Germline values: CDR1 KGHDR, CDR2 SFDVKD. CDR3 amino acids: CATSDSLRYEQYF. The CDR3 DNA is TGTGCCACCAGTGATTCCTTGCGCTACGAGCAGTACTTC.

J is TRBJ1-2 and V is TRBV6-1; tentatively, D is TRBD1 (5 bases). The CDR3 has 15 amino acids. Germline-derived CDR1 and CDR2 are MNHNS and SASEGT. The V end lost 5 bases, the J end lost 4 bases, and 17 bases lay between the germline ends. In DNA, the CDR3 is TGTGCCAGCAGTCGCTTCCAGCAGGGCATCTATGGCTACACCTTC. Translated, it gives CASSRFQQGIYGYTF.

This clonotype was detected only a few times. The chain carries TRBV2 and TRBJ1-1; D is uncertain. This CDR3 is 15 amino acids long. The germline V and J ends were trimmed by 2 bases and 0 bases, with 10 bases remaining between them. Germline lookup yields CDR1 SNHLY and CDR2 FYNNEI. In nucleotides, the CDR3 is TGTGCCAGCAGTGAATGGAGACCGGTGAACACTGAAGCTTTCTTT. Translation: CASSEWRPVNTEAFF.

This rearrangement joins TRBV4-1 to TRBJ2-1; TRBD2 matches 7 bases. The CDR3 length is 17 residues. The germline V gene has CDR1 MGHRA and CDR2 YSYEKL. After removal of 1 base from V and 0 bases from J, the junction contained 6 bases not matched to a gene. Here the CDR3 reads CASSQVFGGSSYNEQFF. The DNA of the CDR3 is TGCGCCAGCAGCCAAGTGTTTGGCGGGAGCTCCTACAATGAGCAGTTCTTC.

DNA for the CDR3: TGTGCCACCGGTGTGACCGGAGCTTTCTTT. It is translated as CATGVTGAFF. This rearrangement joins TRBV19 to TRBJ1-1; no clear D. CDR3 length: 10 residues. With 10 bases removed from V and 10 bases from J, the gap between germline ends came to 13 bases. Germline lookup yields CDR1 LNHDA and CDR2 SQIVND (reference sequence).

Here the CDR3 reads CASHQGPTEAFF. The CDR3 DNA sequence: TGTGCCAGTCACCAGGGGCCCACTGAAGCTTTCTTT. This chain connects TRBV6-5 to TRBJ1-1; a possible D gene is TRBD1 (6 bases). Germline V CDR1 and CDR2: MNHEY, SVGAGI. This CDR3 is built from 12 residues. V shed 9 bases and J shed 4 bases, with 12 bases lying between them.

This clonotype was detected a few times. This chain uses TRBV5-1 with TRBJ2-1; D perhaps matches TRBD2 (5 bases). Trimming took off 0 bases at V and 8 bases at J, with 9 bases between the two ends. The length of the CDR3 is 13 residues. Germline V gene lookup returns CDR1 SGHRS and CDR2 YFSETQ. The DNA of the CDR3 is TGCGCCAGCAGCTTGGGTAGCGTAGATGAGCAGTTCTTC. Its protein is CASSLGSVDEQFF.

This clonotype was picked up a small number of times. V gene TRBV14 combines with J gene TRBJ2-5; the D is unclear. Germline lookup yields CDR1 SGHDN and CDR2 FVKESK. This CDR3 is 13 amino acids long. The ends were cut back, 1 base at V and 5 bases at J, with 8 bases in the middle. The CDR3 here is CASSQGSLETQYF. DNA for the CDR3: TGTGCCAGCAGCCAAGGTAGCCTGGAGACCCAGTACTTC.

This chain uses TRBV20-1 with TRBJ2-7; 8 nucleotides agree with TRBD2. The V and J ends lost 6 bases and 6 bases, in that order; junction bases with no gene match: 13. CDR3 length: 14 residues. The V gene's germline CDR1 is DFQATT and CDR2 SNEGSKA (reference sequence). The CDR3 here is CSAASGTRGSEQYF. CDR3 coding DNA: TGCAGTGCCGCTTCCGGGACTAGGGGCTCCGAGCAGTACTTC.

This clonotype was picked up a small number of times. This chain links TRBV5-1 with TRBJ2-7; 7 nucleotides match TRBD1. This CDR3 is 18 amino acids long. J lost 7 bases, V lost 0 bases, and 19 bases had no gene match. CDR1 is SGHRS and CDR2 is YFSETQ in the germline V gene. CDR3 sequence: CASSLGALPGGLAEEQYF. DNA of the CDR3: TGCGCCAGCAGCTTGGGTGCCCTCCCAGGGGGTCTTGCGGAAGAGCAGTACTTC.

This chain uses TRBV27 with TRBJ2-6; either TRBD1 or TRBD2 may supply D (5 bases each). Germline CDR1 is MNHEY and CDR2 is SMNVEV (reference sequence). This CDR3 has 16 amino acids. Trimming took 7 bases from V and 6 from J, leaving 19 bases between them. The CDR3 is CASTKSGTRAANVLTF. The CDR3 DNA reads TGTGCCAGCACAAAATCAGGGACCCGGGCGGCCAACGTCCTGACTTTC. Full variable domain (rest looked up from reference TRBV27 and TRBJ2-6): EAQVTQNPRYLITVTGKKLTVTCSQNMNHEYMSWYRQDPGLGLRQIYYSMNVEVTDKGDVPEGYKVSRKEKRNFPLILESPSPNQTSLYFCASTKSGTRAANVLTFGAGSRLTVL.